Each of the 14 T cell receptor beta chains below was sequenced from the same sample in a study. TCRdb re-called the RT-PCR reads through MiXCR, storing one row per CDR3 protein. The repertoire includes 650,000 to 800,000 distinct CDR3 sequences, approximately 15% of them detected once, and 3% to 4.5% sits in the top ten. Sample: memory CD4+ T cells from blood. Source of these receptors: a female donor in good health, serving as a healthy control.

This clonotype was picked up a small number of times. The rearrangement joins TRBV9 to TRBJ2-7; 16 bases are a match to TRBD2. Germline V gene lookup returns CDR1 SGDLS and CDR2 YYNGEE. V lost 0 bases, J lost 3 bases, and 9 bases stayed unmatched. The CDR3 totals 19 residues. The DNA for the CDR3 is TGTGCCAGCAGCGTAGGCCAGGGGACTAGCGGGAGGGCCAGCTACGAGCAGTACTTC. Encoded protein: CASSVGQGTSGRASYEQYF.

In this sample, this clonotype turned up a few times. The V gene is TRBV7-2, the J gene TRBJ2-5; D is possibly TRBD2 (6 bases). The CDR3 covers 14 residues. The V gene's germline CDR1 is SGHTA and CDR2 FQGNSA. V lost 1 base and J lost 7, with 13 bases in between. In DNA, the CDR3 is TGTGCCAGCAGCTTAGAAATAGCGGATGGGACCCAGTACTTC. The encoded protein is CASSLEIADGTQYF.

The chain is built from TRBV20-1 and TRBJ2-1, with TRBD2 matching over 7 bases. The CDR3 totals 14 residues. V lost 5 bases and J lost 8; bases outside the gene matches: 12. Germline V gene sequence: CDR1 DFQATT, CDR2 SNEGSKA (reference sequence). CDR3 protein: CSAPGRAGRDEQFF. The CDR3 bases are TGCAGTGCTCCAGGGAGGGCCGGGAGAGATGAGCAGTTCTTC.

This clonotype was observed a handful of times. The CDR3 region has the DNA TGTGCCAGCAGCCCTACCCTGGGGGGAGATACGCAGTATTTT. Its translation: CASSPTLGGDTQYF. The chain has TRBV7-2 and TRBJ2-3; maybe TRBD2 (6 bases). Trimming pared 5 bases from V and 5 bases from J, leaving 14 bases between. Germline V lookup: CDR1 SGHTA, CDR2 FQGNSA. The CDR3 consists of 14 residues.

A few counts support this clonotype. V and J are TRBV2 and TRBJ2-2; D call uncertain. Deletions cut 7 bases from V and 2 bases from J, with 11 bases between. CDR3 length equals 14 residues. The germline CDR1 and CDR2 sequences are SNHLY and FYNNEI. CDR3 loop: CASILSANTGELFF. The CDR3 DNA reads TGTGCCAGCATTCTCTCTGCCAACACCGGGGAGCTGTTTTTT.

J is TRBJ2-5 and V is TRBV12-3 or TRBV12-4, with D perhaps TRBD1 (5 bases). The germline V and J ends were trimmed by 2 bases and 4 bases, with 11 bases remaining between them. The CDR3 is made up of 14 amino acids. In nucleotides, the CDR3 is TGTGCCAGCAGTTTAAGCAGGGAAGGAGAGACCCAGTACTTC. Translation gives CASSLSREGETQYF.

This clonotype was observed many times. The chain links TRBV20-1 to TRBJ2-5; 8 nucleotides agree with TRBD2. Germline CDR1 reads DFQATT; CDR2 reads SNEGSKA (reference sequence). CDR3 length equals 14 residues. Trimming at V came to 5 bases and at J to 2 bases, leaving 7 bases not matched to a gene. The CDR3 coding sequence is TGCAGTGCTCTCCTACGGGGGGGACAAGAGACCCAGTACTTC. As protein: CSALLRGGQETQYF.

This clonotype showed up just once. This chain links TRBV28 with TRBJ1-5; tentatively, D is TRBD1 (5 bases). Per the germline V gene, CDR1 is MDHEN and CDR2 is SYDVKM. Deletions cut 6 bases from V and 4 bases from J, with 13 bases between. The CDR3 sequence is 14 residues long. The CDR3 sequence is CASSDSTDNQPQHF. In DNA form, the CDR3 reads TGTGCCAGCAGCGATTCGACAGATAATCAGCCCCAGCATTTT.

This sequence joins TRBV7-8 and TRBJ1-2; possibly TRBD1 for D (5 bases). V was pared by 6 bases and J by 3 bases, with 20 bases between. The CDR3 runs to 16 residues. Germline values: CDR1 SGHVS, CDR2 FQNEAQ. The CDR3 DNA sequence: TGTGCCAGCAGTTCCTCGGGGACGGGTGAAGACTATGGCTACACCTTC. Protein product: CASSSSGTGEDYGYTF.

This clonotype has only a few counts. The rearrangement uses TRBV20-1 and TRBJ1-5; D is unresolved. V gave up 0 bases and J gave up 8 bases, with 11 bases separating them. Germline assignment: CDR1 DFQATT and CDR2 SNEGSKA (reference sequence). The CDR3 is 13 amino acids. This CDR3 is CSAREMSGKPQHF. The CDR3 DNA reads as TGCAGTGCTAGAGAAATGTCGGGTAAGCCCCAGCATTTT.

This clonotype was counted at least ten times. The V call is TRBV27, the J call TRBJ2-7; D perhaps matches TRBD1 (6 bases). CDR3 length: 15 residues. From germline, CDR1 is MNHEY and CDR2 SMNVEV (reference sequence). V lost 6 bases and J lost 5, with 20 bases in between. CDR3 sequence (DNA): TGTGCCAGCAGCCTCAGAGGGTCAGGGGAAGACGAGCAGTACTTC. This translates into CASSLRGSGEDEQYF.

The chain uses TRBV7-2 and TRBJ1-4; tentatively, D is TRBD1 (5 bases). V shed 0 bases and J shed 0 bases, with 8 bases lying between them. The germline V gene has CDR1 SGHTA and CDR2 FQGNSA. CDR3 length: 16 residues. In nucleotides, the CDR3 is TGTGCCAGCAGCTTAGCTTGGGGGGCAACTAATGAAAAACTGTTTTTT. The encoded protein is CASSLAWGATNEKLFF. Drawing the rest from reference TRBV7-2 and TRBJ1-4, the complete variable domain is GAGVSQSPSNKVTEKGKDVELRCDPISGHTALYWYRQSLGQGLEFLIYFQGNSAPDKSGLPSDRFSAERTGGSVSTLTIQRTQQEDSAVYLCASSLAWGATNEKLFFGSGTQLSVL.

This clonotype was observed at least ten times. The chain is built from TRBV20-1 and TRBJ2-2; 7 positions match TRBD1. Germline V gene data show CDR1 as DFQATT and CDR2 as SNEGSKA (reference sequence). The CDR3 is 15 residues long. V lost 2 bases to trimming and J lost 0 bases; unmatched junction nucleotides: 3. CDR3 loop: CSARSGTANTGELFF. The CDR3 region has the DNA TGCAGTGCTAGATCCGGGACAGCGAACACCGGGGAGCTGTTTTTT.

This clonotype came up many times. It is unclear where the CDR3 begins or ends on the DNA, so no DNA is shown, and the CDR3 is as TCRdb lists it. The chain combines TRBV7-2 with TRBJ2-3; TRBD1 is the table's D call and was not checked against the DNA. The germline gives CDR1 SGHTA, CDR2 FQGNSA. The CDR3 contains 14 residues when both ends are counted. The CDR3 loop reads CASSFGAGADTQYF.